The source of this T cell receptor (beta chain) is a study of blood T cell repertoires in COVID-19. CDR1 and CDR2 from the germline V gene are SNHLY and FYNNEI. The CDR3 spans 15 residues. With V trimmed by 2 bases and J by 3 bases, 4 bases remained unmatched. Enrollees, about 18 to 100 years old, lived in roughly 24 US areas. Assignments of participants to cohorts depended upon their own reported clinical history. Cohort 3 donors counted as recovered after two negative PCRs, clearance, or resolved symptoms. In the original processing: Amplified reference gene primers provided the basis for estimating nucleated cell counts. Profiling relied on immunoSEQ multiplex PCR, and the TCRdb table lists in-frame clones only, not all of them. V, J and clone size were drawn from that table, and D and trimming were deduced from the DNA. This table holds over 200,000 clones, approximately 90% found once.

The J gene is TRBJ2-7, the V gene TRBV2; 10 bases match TRBD1. The receptor comes from a man aged 25-45 years who had recovered from COVID-19. Sequencing was done on a sample of PBMCs or T cells enriched from blood (not recorded which). Here the CDR3 DNA reads TGTGCCAGCAGTGAACCCCGGGACAGGGGCTACGAGCAGTACTTC. This translates into CASSEPRDRGYEQYF.